The rows below give T cell receptor beta chains drawn from one sample of a study of technical replicates of blood from a few donors. Sequencing used immunoSEQ multiplex PCR; TCRdb keeps in-frame clones, though not all of them. The table lists around 76,000 clones, approximately 92% of them singletons. Sequenced sample: T cells isolated from PBMCs. The receptors shown here come from a human donor in good health. Both conserved end residues are part of each CDR3.

V gene,CDR3 protein
TRBV11-2,CASSLVRGFNEKLFF
TRBV27,CASQYTGSTEAFF
TRBV7-2,CASSAGQGVTGELFF
TRBV2,CASSPTGLGNEQFF
TRBV6-5,CASSRQGSAYEQYF
TRBV27,CASSPFRGSGYEQYF
TRBV5-1,CASSYAIAGELFF
TRBV10-3,CAISESGVNNEQYF
TRBV29-1,CSVGQGASTDTQYF
TRBV27,CAIRDRFSQPQHF
TRBV2,CASTPGQYNEKLFF
TRBV7-9,CASSLAERNTEAFF
TRBV7-9,CASTGDILPYGYTF
TRBV5-1,CASSLDGTPLEQYF
TRBV7-9,CASSPDIQPQHF
TRBV18,CASSPAADQPQHF
TRBV27,CASSPRTGGYEQYF
TRBV4-2,CASSQDPLVGGYTDTQYF
TRBV27,CASSLDRGNNEQFF
TRBV7-2,CASSLAVAGGSRTDTQYF
TRBV6-5,CASSFSGFSGNTIYF
TRBV7-9,CASSPPGTGFSDTQYF
TRBV5-6,CASSPTAGGITEAFF
TRBV21-1,CASSFRNTIYF
TRBV11-3,CASSLDESVSYEQYF
TRBV5-5,CASSSGQGRNSNQPQHF
TRBV27,CASGRDSFYGYTF
TRBV6-5,CASSYAGSGNTIYF
TRBV30,CAWSIAGWNEQFF